This T cell receptor beta chain was found in a study of blood T cell repertoires in COVID-19. Libraries were prepared by immunoSEQ multiplex PCR; TCRdb keeps only in-frame clonotypes and omits some of them. In the table there are roughly 330,000 clones, approximately 89% of which are singletons. The CDR3 is 13 amino acids. The germline V and J ends were trimmed by 6 bases and 0 bases, with 11 bases remaining between them. Germline V lookup: CDR1 SQVTM, CDR2 ANQGSEA. The chain couples TRBV29-1 to TRBJ1-1; D unclear. The TCR was taken from a woman aged 25 to 45 who had recovered from COVID-19. The sample was PBMCs or T cells enriched from blood (not recorded which). CDR3 in DNA: TGCAGCGTACGAGAGGGTTTGAACACTGAAGCTTTCTTT. Translating gives CSVREGLNTEAFF.